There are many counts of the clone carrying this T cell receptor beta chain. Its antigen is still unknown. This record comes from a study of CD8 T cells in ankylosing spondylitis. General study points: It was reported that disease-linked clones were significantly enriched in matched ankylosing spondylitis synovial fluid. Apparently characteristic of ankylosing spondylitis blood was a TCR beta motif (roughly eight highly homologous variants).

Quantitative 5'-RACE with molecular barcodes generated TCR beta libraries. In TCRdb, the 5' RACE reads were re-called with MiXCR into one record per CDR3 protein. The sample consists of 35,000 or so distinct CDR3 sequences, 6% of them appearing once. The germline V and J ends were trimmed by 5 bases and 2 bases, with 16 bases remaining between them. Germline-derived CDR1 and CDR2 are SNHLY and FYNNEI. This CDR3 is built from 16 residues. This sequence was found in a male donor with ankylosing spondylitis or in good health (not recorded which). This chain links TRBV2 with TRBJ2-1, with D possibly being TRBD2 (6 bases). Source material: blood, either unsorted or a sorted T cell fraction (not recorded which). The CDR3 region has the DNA TGTGCCAGCAGTTTCCCGGGACTCCTTACCTACAATGAGCAGTTCTTC. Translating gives CASSFPGLLTYNEQFF. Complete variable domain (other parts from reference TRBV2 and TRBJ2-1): EPEVTQTPSHQVTQMGQEVILRCVPISNHLYFYWYRQILGQKVEFLVSFYNNEISEKSEIFDDQFSVERPDGSNFTLKIRSTKLEDSAMYFCASSFPGLLTYNEQFFGPGTRLTVL.